This T cell receptor (beta chain) came from a study of cytomegalovirus exposure and HLA in healthy donors. This clone was recorded once. CDR1 and CDR2 from the germline V gene are KGHSH and LQKENI. The CDR3 loop spans 18 amino acids. After removal of 4 bases from V and 0 bases from J, the junction contained 11 bases not matched to a gene. Primers for the PCR totalled 60 Vbeta and 13 Jbeta. Libraries were prepared by immunoSEQ multiplex PCR; TCRdb keeps only in-frame clonotypes and omits some of them. The data show some 120,000 clones, about 79% seen once. The chain combines TRBV18 with TRBJ2-1; the match to TRBD2 covers 8 bases. The sequence derives from a man aged 18 to 29 in good health and CMV-seronegative. Sequencing was carried out using PBMCs. In DNA, the CDR3 is TGTGCCAGCTCACTGTCACTAGCGGAGGAGAGCTCCTACAATGAGCAGTTCTTC. Its translation: CASSLSLAEESSYNEQFF.